This T cell receptor (beta chain) was identified in a study of blood T cell repertoires in COVID-19. As for the study in general: Samples representing acute and convalescent COVID-19 were sourced from the United States, Italy and Spain. PBMCs, B-cell-depleted T cells, or T cells provided the cDNA or gDNA that made up the material.

While infection was still active, Seattle patients were enrolled and then followed longitudinally. Authors' processing steps: Amplification of reference gene primers provided the estimated nucleated cell counts. The data were produced by immunoSEQ multiplex PCR, yet TCRdb's version contains in-frame clones alone and is incomplete. V and J calls and clone size are copied from that table; D and trimming were computed from the DNA. The sample records 50,000 to 65,000 clones, roughly 90% being singletons. V was pared by 4 bases and J by 8 bases, with 2 bases of the junction left unmatched. The CDR3 is 13 residues long. Germline-derived CDR1 and CDR2 are SGHDT and YYEEEE.

The sequence was obtained from a woman of 80 years or more with COVID-19, enrolled during active disease. Sequenced material: peripheral blood. The V call is TRBV5-6, the J call TRBJ1-4, with 10 positions matching TRBD1. CDR3 bases: TGTGCCAGCAGCAGGGACAGGGGAGAAAAACTGTTTTTT. Encoded protein: CASSRDRGEKLFF.